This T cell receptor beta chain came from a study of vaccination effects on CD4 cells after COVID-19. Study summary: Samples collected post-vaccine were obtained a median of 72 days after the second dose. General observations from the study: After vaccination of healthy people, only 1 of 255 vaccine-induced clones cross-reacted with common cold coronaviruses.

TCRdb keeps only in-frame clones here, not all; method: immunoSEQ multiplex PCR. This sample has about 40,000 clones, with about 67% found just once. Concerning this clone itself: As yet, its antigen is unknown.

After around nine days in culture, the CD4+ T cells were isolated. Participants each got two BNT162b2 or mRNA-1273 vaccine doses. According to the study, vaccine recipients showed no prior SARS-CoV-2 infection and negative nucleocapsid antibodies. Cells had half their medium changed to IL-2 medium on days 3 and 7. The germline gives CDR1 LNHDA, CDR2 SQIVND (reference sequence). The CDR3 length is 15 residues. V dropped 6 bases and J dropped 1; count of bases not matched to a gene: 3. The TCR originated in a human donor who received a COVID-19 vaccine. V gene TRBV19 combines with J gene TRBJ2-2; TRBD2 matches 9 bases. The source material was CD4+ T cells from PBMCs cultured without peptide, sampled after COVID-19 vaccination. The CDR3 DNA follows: TGTGCCAGTAGCCCTAGCGGGGAGAACACCGGGGAGCTGTTTTTT. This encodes CASSPSGENTGELFF.